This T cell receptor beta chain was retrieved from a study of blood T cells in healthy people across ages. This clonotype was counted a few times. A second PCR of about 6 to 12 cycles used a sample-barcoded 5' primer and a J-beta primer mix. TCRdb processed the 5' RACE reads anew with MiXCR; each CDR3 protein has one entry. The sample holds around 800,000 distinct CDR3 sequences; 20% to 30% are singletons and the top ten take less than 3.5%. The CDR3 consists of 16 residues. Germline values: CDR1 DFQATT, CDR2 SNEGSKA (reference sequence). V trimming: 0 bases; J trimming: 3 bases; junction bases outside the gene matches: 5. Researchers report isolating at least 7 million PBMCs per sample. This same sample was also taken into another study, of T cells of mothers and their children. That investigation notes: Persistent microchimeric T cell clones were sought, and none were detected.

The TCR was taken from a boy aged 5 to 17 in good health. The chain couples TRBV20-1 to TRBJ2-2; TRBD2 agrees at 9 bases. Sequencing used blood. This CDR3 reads CSARDLVAGDTGELFF. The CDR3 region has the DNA TGCAGTGCTAGAGATTTAGTAGCGGGAGACACCGGGGAGCTGTTTTTT.